Following are 3 T cell receptor beta chains from one sample sequenced in a study of T cell responses to AZD1222 COVID-19 vaccine. The table came from immunoSEQ multiplex PCR; TCRdb's copy has only in-frame clones and leaves some out. Among about 120,000 clones listed, just over 90% were seen once. Sequencing used peripheral blood, obtained 28 days after the second AZD1222 dose. The receptors shown here come from an adult who received the AZD1222 COVID-19 vaccine.

The sample holds one count of this clone. This chain connects TRBV7-3 to TRBJ2-5; TRBD2 matches 14 bases. V lost 5 bases, J lost 4 bases, and 6 bases stayed unmatched. CDR3 length: 16 residues. Germline CDR1 reads SGHTA; CDR2 reads FQGTGA. CDR3 sequence reads: CASSRTGTSGRETQYF. CDR3 in DNA: TGTGCCAGCAGCCGCACCGGGACTAGCGGGAGAGAGACCCAGTACTTC.

The chain joins TRBV19 to TRBJ1-4, with D unclear. This CDR3 comprises 12 residues. Germline V gives CDR1 LNHDA, CDR2 SQIVND (reference sequence). V was pared by 3 bases and J by 7 bases, with 6 bases between. CDR3 sequence reads: CASSIRGEKLFF. The DNA of the CDR3 is TGTGCCAGTAGTATCCGGGGTGAAAAACTGTTTTTT.

This chain connects TRBV4-1 to TRBJ2-7, with a weak D call TRBD2 (6 bases). Germline V CDR1 and CDR2: MGHRA, YSYEKL. This CDR3 is 18 amino acids long. Trimming took 4 bases from V and 0 from J, leaving 22 bases between them. This CDR3 reads CASSLRETAHLSSYEQYF. CDR3 nucleotides: TGCGCCAGCAGCCTACGGGAGACAGCGCACCTTAGCTCCTACGAGCAGTACTTC.